This T cell receptor beta chain comes out of a study of regulatory T cells in long-lasting Graves disease. Time point described: newly diagnosed GD, antithyroid drugs for less than 3 months. Researchers made the TCR library from RNA that was extracted from PBMCs. One endocrinology department in Xi'an, China, was where patients came from. The authors built TCR beta libraries using iRepertoire HTBI primers and Arm-PCR of CDR3 regions. TCRdb reprocessed the multiplex PCR reads with MiXCR, giving one entry per CDR3 protein. The table has some 350,000 distinct CDR3 sequences, 15% to 20% seen once. This clonotype was picked up many times. These data also formed part of another study, on T cells in Graves' hyperthyroidism and ophthalmopathy. That paper notes: Patients aged 18 to 65 with hyperthyroidism were newly diagnosed, with duration under 2 months. Researchers found most expanded thyroid clonotypes above 0.001 in blood as well.

The source material was peripheral blood mononuclear cells (PBMCs), sampled at new diagnosis, from a patient treated with antithyroid drugs. The receptor was isolated from a woman aged 18-29 years with Graves disease.

CDR3 in DNA: TGTGCCTGGAGTGCCCACTCGGGCAGTCAGCCCCAGCATTTT. Amino acid sequence: CAWSAHSGSQPQHF. V and J are TRBV30 and TRBJ1-5; D unclear. Trimming cost V 1 base and J 6 bases, with 13 bases left between them. The CDR3 has 14 amino acids. The germline V gene has CDR1 GTSNPN and CDR2 SVGIG (reference sequence).